This paragraph covers one T cell receptor beta chain sequence. Authors' data handling: It was from reference gene primer amplification that nucleated cell counts were estimated. Using immunoSEQ multiplex PCR, the repertoire was profiled, and TCRdb retains in-frame clones only, with some absent. That table is the source of V, J and clone size, and D and trimming were worked out from the DNA. The sample contains about 280,000 clones, around 85% of which appear only once. CDR1 is SGHRS and CDR2 is YFSETQ in the germline V gene. There are 16 residues in the CDR3. With 0 bases clipped from V and 5 bases from J, the junction kept 7 bases outside the gene matches. The sample originates from a study of blood T cell repertoires in COVID-19. Background on the study: The United States, Italy and Spain supplied acute and convalescent COVID-19 samples. T cells, B-cell-depleted T cells, or PBMCs supplied cDNA or gDNA.

The sample consisted of peripheral blood. The V call is TRBV5-1, the J call TRBJ1-4, with 7 nucleotides matching TRBD1. The clonotype was recovered from a woman under 40 who had recovered from COVID-19. CDR3 residues: CASSLDVAGGNEKLFF. In DNA form, the CDR3 reads TGCGCCAGCAGCTTGGACGTGGCAGGGGGGAATGAAAAACTGTTTTTT.